Listed here are 21 T cell receptor beta chains from one sample, sequenced in a study of blood T cell repertoires in COVID-19. This table comes from immunoSEQ multiplex PCR, and its TCRdb copy is limited to in-frame clones, with some not included. The sample contains about 190,000 clones, around 84% of which appear only once. The sample was PBMCs or T cells enriched from blood (not recorded which). The source is a woman in her 30s who had been exposed to COVID-19.

The chain uses TRBV19 and TRBJ2-1; 8 positions agree with TRBD2. The germline V gene encodes CDR1 LNHDA and CDR2 SQIVND (reference sequence). The J segment lost 4 bases and the V segment lost 1 base, leaving 0 bases of the junction unmatched. This CDR3 region has 14 residues. In DNA form, the CDR3 reads TGTGCCAGTAGTATAGGCGGGGGGTACAATGAGCAGTTCTTC. Translating it yields CASSIGGGYNEQFF.

In this sample, this clone turned up once. The rearrangement links TRBV5-1 to TRBJ1-3; 7 nucleotides agree with TRBD1. This CDR3 comprises 17 residues. V gave up 0 bases and J gave up 2 bases; unmatched junction bases: 8. The germline V gene has CDR1 SGHRS and CDR2 YFSETQ. CDR3 in amino acids: CASSLAPQGFPGNTIYF. The CDR3 coding sequence is TGCGCCAGCAGCTTGGCCCCACAGGGGTTTCCTGGAAACACCATATATTTT.

This clone was counted a single time. The chain couples TRBV7-2 to TRBJ2-7; tentative D call: TRBD1 (5 bases). Germline CDR1 and CDR2: SGHTA and FQGNSA. V gave up 5 bases and J gave up 2 bases, with 10 bases separating them. This CDR3 comprises 13 residues. The CDR3 here is CASSLRQTYEQYF. The CDR3 DNA sequence: TGTGCCAGCAGCCTTCGACAGACCTACGAGCAGTACTTC.

This chain uses TRBV5-5 with TRBJ1-2; 10 positions match TRBD1. V was clipped by 4 bases and J by 3 bases; unmatched bases: 9. The CDR3 spans 16 residues. Germline V gene data show CDR1 as SGHKS and CDR2 as YYEKEE (reference sequence). The CDR3 is CASSNDRDRGYYGYTF. CDR3 nucleotide sequence: TGTGCCAGCAGCAACGACCGGGACAGGGGATACTATGGCTACACCTTC. The full variable domain, rest sourced from reference TRBV5-5 and TRBJ1-2, is DAGVTQSPTHLIKTRGQQVTLRCSPISGHKSVSWYQQVLGQGPQFIFQYYEKEERGRGNFPDRFSARQFPNYSSELNVNALLLGDSALYLCASSNDRDRGYYGYTFGSGTRLTVV.

The V call is TRBV3-1 (or the pseudogene TRBV3-2), the J call TRBJ1-2; weak D call: TRBD1 (5 bases). V was pared by 1 base and J by 6 bases, with 9 bases between. CDR1 and CDR2 from the germline V gene are LGHDT and YNNKEL (reference sequence). The CDR3 totals 13 residues. In DNA, the CDR3 is TGTGCCAGCAGCCAAGCGGGGGGGGATGGCTACACCTTC. This encodes CASSQAGGDGYTF.

The V call is TRBV7-2, the J call TRBJ2-3; D call uncertain. Trimming took 1 base from V and 0 from J, leaving 8 bases between them. Germline values: CDR1 SGHTA, CDR2 FQGNSA. The CDR3 is 15 amino acids. In nucleotides, the CDR3 is TGTGCCAGCAGCTTAGATCGACTTAGCACAGATACGCAGTATTTT. As protein: CASSLDRLSTDTQYF.

This clone occurred a few times. The CDR3 spells CASRIRRETQYF. The DNA of the CDR3 is TGTGCCAGCAGGATTAGGAGAGAGACCCAGTACTTC. The V gene is TRBV5-8, the J gene TRBJ2-5; no clear D. The germline V gene has CDR1 SGHTS and CDR2 YDEGEE. The CDR3 has 12 residues. V was trimmed by 5 bases and J by 4 bases, leaving 9 bases between them.

This clone was observed a handful of times. The chain recombines TRBV15 with TRBJ2-3, with D tentatively TRBD2 (6 bases). The germline CDR1 and CDR2 sequences are LNHNV and YYDKDF (reference sequence). The V end lost 5 bases, the J end lost 2 bases, and 14 bases lay between the germline ends. CDR3 length: 15 residues. The CDR3 DNA follows: TGTGCCACCAGCGGGAGGCCCGGCAACACAGATACGCAGTATTTT. Translating it yields CATSGRPGNTDTQYF.

V usage is TRBV19 and J usage is TRBJ1-1; 7 bases align to TRBD1. The J segment lost 4 bases and the V segment lost 6 bases, leaving 2 bases of the junction unmatched. The CDR3 covers 12 residues. The germline V gene encodes CDR1 LNHDA and CDR2 SQIVND (reference sequence). The DNA of the CDR3 is TGTGCCAGTAGGACAGGGCTCACTGAAGCTTTCTTT. It is translated as CASRTGLTEAFF.

V usage is TRBV28 and J usage is TRBJ2-1; 10 bases align to TRBD2. V shed 5 bases and J 8 bases; nucleotides not matched to a gene: 9. Germline V CDR1 and CDR2: MDHEN, SYDVKM. This CDR3 is 15 amino acids long. The CDR3 protein is CASSTLAGARDEQFF. CDR3 DNA: TGTGCCAGCAGTACCCTAGCGGGGGCTCGGGATGAGCAGTTCTTC.

The CDR3 region is CASSWPPGQGSGTEAFF. The CDR3 bases are TGCGCCAGCAGCTGGCCCCCGGGACAGGGATCCGGCACTGAAGCTTTCTTT. J is TRBJ1-1 and V is TRBV5-1; 9 bases are shared with TRBD1. V was clipped by 3 bases and J by 4 bases; unmatched bases: 13. This CDR3 region has 17 residues. CDR1 SGHRS and CDR2 YFSETQ come from the germline V gene.

This clone was seen a few times. The CDR3 DNA reads TGTGCCAGCAGGGGCGGGGGGGTTAGTCAGCCCCAGCATTTT. Residues: CASRGGGVSQPQHF. The chain couples TRBV2 to TRBJ1-5; possible D gene TRBD1, 5 bases. The CDR3 contains 14 residues. V was shortened by 6 bases and J by 6 bases, with 15 bases between the two germline ends. CDR1 and CDR2 from the germline V gene are SNHLY and FYNNEI. The variable domain in full, completed from reference TRBV2 and TRBJ1-5, reads EPEVTQTPSHQVTQMGQEVILRCVPISNHLYFYWYRQILGQKVEFLVSFYNNEISEKSEIFDDQFSVERPDGSNFTLKIRSTKLEDSAMYFCASRGGGVSQPQHFGDGTRLSIL.

This rearrangement joins TRBV19 to TRBJ1-1; a possible D gene is TRBD1 (5 bases). Trimming pared 3 bases from V and 0 bases from J, leaving 11 bases between. CDR1 and CDR2 (germline): LNHDA, SQIVND (reference sequence). The CDR3 contains 15 residues. Written as DNA, the CDR3 is TGTGCCAGTAGTATGGGTGGGGGGGTGAACACTGAAGCTTTCTTT. Translation gives CASSMGGGVNTEAFF.

This chain joins TRBV9 and TRBJ1-2; D unresolved. Trimming cost V 4 bases and J 7 bases, with 14 bases left between them. Germline assignment: CDR1 SGDLS and CDR2 YYNGEE. This CDR3 is 13 amino acids long. CDR3 nucleotide sequence: TGTGCCAGCAGCCTTAGTCAGGCGACTGGCTACACCTTC. Amino acid sequence: CASSLSQATGYTF.

The V and J genes are TRBV6-2 or TRBV6-3 and TRBJ2-4; the D gene is possibly TRBD2 (7 bases). This CDR3 spans 16 amino acids. Per the germline V gene, CDR1 is MNHEY and CDR2 is SVGEGT. Trimming shortened V by 3 bases and J by 1 base, and 13 bases separated the two germline ends. The CDR3 bases are TGTGCCAGCAGTTATGGGGGGGGCTTGGCCAAAAACATTCAGTACTTC. The encoded protein is CASSYGGGLAKNIQYF.

This clone has only one observation. This chain links TRBV7-2 with TRBJ1-4; weak D call: TRBD1 (5 bases). V lost 0 bases to trimming and J lost 7 bases, with 9 bases between them. In germline, CDR1 is SGHTA, CDR2 FQGNSA. This CDR3 comprises 14 residues. CDR3 residues: CASSLAGAGEKLFF. DNA for the CDR3: TGTGCCAGCAGCTTAGCAGGGGCTGGTGAAAAACTGTTTTTT.

This clone was seen only once. The gene calls are TRBV7-2 and TRBJ1-6; 10 nucleotides line up with TRBD1. With 5 bases clipped from V and 10 bases from J, the junction kept 5 bases outside the gene matches. This CDR3 has 14 amino acids. Germline values: CDR1 SGHTA, CDR2 FQGNSA. DNA for the CDR3: TGTGCCAGCAGCCGGGACAGGGGTGGATCACCCCTCCACTTT. Translating gives CASSRDRGGSPLHF.

This clone appeared a single time. This chain uses TRBV6-2 or TRBV6-3 with TRBJ2-5; 8 nucleotides match TRBD2. The germline V gene encodes CDR1 MNHEY and CDR2 SVGEGT. V lost 2 bases, J lost 5 bases, and 4 bases stayed unmatched. This CDR3 is built from 14 residues. This chain's CDR3 is CASSYRGGPETQYF. CDR3 coding DNA: TGTGCCAGCAGTTACCGGGGGGGCCCTGAGACCCAGTACTTC.

The chain is built from TRBV4-1 and TRBJ1-5, with 11 positions matching TRBD1. With 3 bases clipped from V and 2 bases from J, the junction kept 6 bases outside the gene matches. Looked up from germline, CDR1 is MGHRA and CDR2 is YSYEKL. This CDR3 spans 17 amino acids. The CDR3 coding sequence is TGCGCCAGCAGCCAGGGGACAGGGGGGATTGGCAATCAGCCCCAGCATTTT. It yields the protein CASSQGTGGIGNQPQHF.

This clone was recorded only once. This rearrangement joins TRBV7-2 to TRBJ2-7, with TRBD1 matching over 7 bases. The CDR3 spans 15 residues. V lost 5 bases to trimming and J lost 0 bases; unmatched junction nucleotides: 7. Germline V gene data show CDR1 as SGHTA and CDR2 as FQGNSA. CDR3 in amino acids: CASSLGGQSSYEQYF. Here the CDR3 DNA reads TGTGCCAGCAGCCTAGGGGGCCAGAGCTCCTACGAGCAGTACTTC.

This chain joins TRBV3-1 (or the pseudogene TRBV3-2) and TRBJ2-1; 9 nucleotides align to TRBD2. This CDR3 spans 17 amino acids. V trimming: 3 bases; J trimming: 9 bases; junction bases outside the gene matches: 15. Germline CDR1 LGHDT, CDR2 YNNKEL (reference sequence). As DNA, the CDR3 is TGTGCCAGCAGCCAGGAGCGGCCTGGGACTAGCTCCCCTGAGCAGTTCTTC. It yields the protein CASSQERPGTSSPEQFF.